This record looks at one T cell receptor (beta chain) sequence and its context. The sample originates from a study of blood T cell repertoires in COVID-19. Some clones are missing from TCRdb's copy, which holds only in-frame ones; the method was immunoSEQ multiplex PCR. The sample has about 200,000 clones; 70% to 90% are singletons. The sequenced sample consisted of peripheral blood. The sequence was collected from a man over 45 with COVID-19, enrolled during active disease.

DNA of the CDR3: TGTGCCAGCAGCCCTTTTCGGCGGGGCGGGGCCCACGTATATGGCTACACCTTC. Amino acids: CASSPFRRGGAHVYGYTF. The V and J genes are TRBV3-1 (or the pseudogene TRBV3-2) and TRBJ1-2, with D tentatively TRBD1 (5 bases). The germline gives CDR1 LGHDT, CDR2 YNNKEL (reference sequence). The CDR3 is made up of 18 amino acids. V was clipped by 4 bases and J by 5 bases, with 26 bases between them.